A single sample is the source of the 24 T cell receptor beta chains below, sequenced in a study of beta chain features in type 1 diabetes. Expressed TCRB transcripts were sequenced because the entire RNA isolate underwent reverse transcription. Only in-frame clones appear in the TCRdb table, and some are missing; sequencing was by immunoSEQ multiplex PCR. The sample has some 360,000 clones, roughly 21% seen once; the top ten hold under 0.055%. The material sequenced was naive CD4+ T cells from blood. The receptors were gathered from a woman aged 18 to 35 in good health.

The gene calls are TRBV10-3 and TRBJ2-1; the D is unclear. The V gene's germline CDR1 is ENHRY and CDR2 SYGVKD. Trimming took off 3 bases at V and 4 bases at J, with 4 bases between the two ends. The CDR3 has 12 amino acids. The CDR3 protein is CAISDQYNEQFF. CDR3 bases: TGTGCCATCAGTGACCAATACAATGAGCAGTTCTTC.

This clone was found a few times. CDR3 DNA: TGTGCCAGCAGGGGTAGCGTGCTGAGCTCCTACAATGAGCAGTTCTTC. Translating gives CASRGSVLSSYNEQFF. The chain joins TRBV6-6 to TRBJ2-1; possible D gene TRBD2, 5 bases. This CDR3 has 16 residues. V lost 6 bases and J lost 0, with 15 bases in between. Germline CDR1 MNHNY, CDR2 SVGAGI (reference sequence).

This clone was observed a handful of times. This chain uses TRBV15 with TRBJ2-7, with TRBD2 matching 9 bases. The CDR3 covers 16 residues. J lost 3 bases, V lost 3 bases, and 9 bases had no gene match. The germline CDR1 and CDR2 sequences are LNHNV and YYDKDF (reference sequence). The CDR3 loop is CATSRAGGLAYYEQYF. The CDR3 DNA sequence: TGTGCCACCAGCAGGGCGGGGGGGCTTGCCTACTACGAGCAGTACTTC.

This sequence joins TRBV4-3 and TRBJ1-3; D is unclear. The CDR3 covers 16 residues. Germline V gene data show CDR1 as LGHNA and CDR2 as YSLEER. V was trimmed by 4 bases and J by 4 bases, leaving 17 bases between them. CDR3 coding DNA: TGCGCCAGCAGCCGCAACCGAGCTTCTGCGGGAAACACCATATATTTT. Residues: CASSRNRASAGNTIYF.

Only a few counts were recorded for this clone. The rearrangement links TRBV18 to TRBJ2-7; the D gene is possibly TRBD1 (6 bases). The ends were cut back, 3 bases at V and 0 bases at J, with 9 bases in the middle. The CDR3 covers 14 residues. Germline V CDR1 and CDR2: KGHSH, LQKENI. This chain's CDR3 is CASSPRQVSYEQYF. The CDR3 bases are TGTGCCAGCTCACCGCGACAGGTCTCCTACGAGCAGTACTTC.

The sample holds a few counts of this clone. The CDR3 coding sequence is TGTGCCAGCAGCTTAGCGGGAGGGCCGCGAAATGAGCAGTTCTTC. Amino acids: CASSLAGGPRNEQFF. The rearrangement links TRBV7-2 to TRBJ2-1; TRBD2 matches 7 bases. CDR3 length equals 15 residues. Germline assignment: CDR1 SGHTA and CDR2 FQGNSA. V shed 0 bases, J shed 7 bases, and the junction held 6 bases outside the gene matches.

This clone was counted between two and nine times. This rearrangement joins TRBV9 to TRBJ2-1; perhaps TRBD2 as D (6 bases). Germline lookup yields CDR1 SGDLS and CDR2 YYNGEE. The CDR3 length is 15 residues. V lost 4 bases to trimming and J lost 9 bases, with 20 bases between them. The CDR3 protein is CASSHLTGVMPEQFF. The CDR3 coding sequence is TGTGCCAGCAGCCACCTGACGGGAGTCATGCCTGAGCAGTTCTTC.

CDR3 loop: CASSLTAGGQYGDTQYF. The CDR3, as DNA: TGTGCCAGCAGCTTAACGGCGGGCGGGCAATATGGGGATACGCAGTATTTT. The genes are TRBV7-3 and TRBJ2-3; the D gene is possibly TRBD2 (5 bases). V was pared by 0 bases and J by 6 bases, with 19 bases between. Germline values: CDR1 SGHTA, CDR2 FQGTGA. The CDR3 totals 17 residues.

This clone has a single count. The CDR3 sequence: CAWSGGLSYNSPLHF. The CDR3 nucleotides are TGTGCCTGGAGTGGGGGCCTCTCCTATAATTCACCCCTCCACTTT. The chain is built from TRBV30 and TRBJ1-6; D may be TRBD1 (5 bases). Germline loops: CDR1 GTSNPN, CDR2 SVGIG (reference sequence). The ends were cut back, 1 base at V and 0 bases at J, with 7 bases in the middle. This CDR3 region has 15 residues.

This clone was counted once. CDR3 DNA sequence: TGTGCCAGCAGCATCCGGGACACCTCTAACTATGGCTACACCTTC. This gives the protein CASSIRDTSNYGYTF. The J gene is TRBJ1-2, the V gene TRBV7-9; TRBD1 is a possible D gene (6 bases). V was cut by 5 bases and J by 0 bases, with 13 bases left in between. The CDR3 covers 15 residues. From germline, CDR1 is SEHNR and CDR2 FQNEAQ (reference sequence).

V is TRBV7-2 and J is TRBJ2-7, with 8 bases fitting TRBD1. The CDR3 has 16 residues. The J segment lost 5 bases and the V segment lost 2 bases, leaving 11 bases of the junction unmatched. Germline V gene lookup returns CDR1 SGHTA and CDR2 FQGNSA. In DNA, the CDR3 is TGTGCCAGCAGCTTAACGGTAGGACAGGGAAACCACGAGCAGTACTTC. This encodes CASSLTVGQGNHEQYF.

There are a few counts of this clone. The chain combines TRBV19 with TRBJ2-5, with D possibly being TRBD2 (5 bases). The CDR3 contains 14 residues. Per the germline V gene, CDR1 is LNHDA and CDR2 is SQIVND (reference sequence). V was cut by 4 bases and J by 4 bases, with 13 bases left in between. The CDR3 DNA reads as TGTGCCAGTAGTACTAGCTTGGAGAGAGAGACCCAGTACTTC. Translated, it gives CASSTSLERETQYF.

The chain has TRBV4-2 and TRBJ2-3, with TRBD2 matching over 10 bases. CDR3 length: 21 amino acids. Germline assignment: CDR1 LGHNA and CDR2 YNFKEQ. With V trimmed by 1 base and J by 1 base, 17 bases remained unmatched. CDR3 protein: CASSQGTSRTSGHPGTDTQYF. The CDR3 nucleotides read TGTGCCAGCAGCCAAGGTACCTCAAGGACTAGCGGTCACCCGGGCACAGATACGCAGTATTTT.

The chain links TRBV5-1 to TRBJ1-2; 7 bases line up with TRBD1. The junction had 4 bases not matched to a gene; V was cut back by 3 bases and J by 2 bases. The CDR3 is 14 residues long. Germline CDR1 reads SGHRS; CDR2 reads YFSETQ. The CDR3 nucleotides read TGCGCCAGCAGCTGGGGGACAGCCAACTATGGCTACACCTTC. Protein sequence: CASSWGTANYGYTF.

This clone was recorded a few times. This sequence joins TRBV7-9 and TRBJ2-2, with no clear D. This CDR3 is built from 12 residues. CDR1 and CDR2 (germline): SEHNR, FQNEAQ (reference sequence). V lost 4 bases, J lost 4 bases, and 4 bases lay in between. This CDR3 is CASSYLTGELFF. The CDR3 DNA reads TGTGCCAGCAGCTATCTCACCGGGGAGCTGTTTTTT.

This clone has more than one count but fewer than ten. This rearrangement joins TRBV7-9 to TRBJ2-3, with D perhaps matching TRBD2 (6 bases). This CDR3 region has 13 residues. The V end lost 6 bases, the J end lost 3 bases, and 10 bases lay between the germline ends. CDR1 SEHNR and CDR2 FQNEAQ come from the germline V gene (reference sequence). CDR3 sequence reads: CASRFGTTDTQYF. The CDR3 bases are TGTGCCAGCAGGTTTGGGACTACAGATACGCAGTATTTT.

CDR3 residues: CASSQPAGGLSYEQFF. The CDR3 bases are TGTGCCAGCAGTCAACCAGCGGGGGGCTTGAGTTATGAGCAGTTCTTC. The chain links TRBV6-6 to TRBJ2-1; 9 bases are a match to TRBD2. The CDR3 sequence is 16 residues long. The germline V gene encodes CDR1 MNHNY and CDR2 SVGAGI (reference sequence). V shed 5 bases, J shed 8 bases, and the junction held 13 bases outside the gene matches.

This rearrangement joins TRBV7-8 to TRBJ1-2; 7 bases fit TRBD1. The CDR3 has 14 residues. Germline V gives CDR1 SGHVS, CDR2 FQNEAQ. V shed 4 bases and J 4 bases; nucleotides not matched to a gene: 6. For the CDR3, the DNA is TGTGCCAGCAGCTCCGCAGGGGGAACCTATGGCTACACCTTC. This translates into CASSSAGGTYGYTF.

The V call is TRBV7-2, the J call TRBJ1-1; no clear D gene. Germline V gene lookup returns CDR1 SGHTA and CDR2 FQGNSA. The CDR3 spans 13 residues. V lost 4 bases and J lost 7, with 13 bases in between. The CDR3 loop is CASSSTPTVEAFF. The CDR3 coding sequence is TGTGCCAGCAGCTCCACCCCTACAGTTGAAGCTTTCTTT.

This rearrangement joins TRBV5-1 to TRBJ2-6; 7 bases fit TRBD1. The CDR3 is made up of 18 amino acids. Germline V gene sequence: CDR1 SGHRS, CDR2 YFSETQ. V lost 3 bases, J lost 0 bases, and 9 bases stayed unmatched. The CDR3 bases are TGCGCCAGCAGCTACAGGGGAAGTTCTTTCTCTGGGGCCAACGTCCTGACTTTC. Protein product: CASSYRGSSFSGANVLTF.

The chain recombines TRBV30 with TRBJ2-7; D may be TRBD2 (6 bases). V shed 0 bases and J shed 2 bases, with 14 bases lying between them. CDR1 GTSNPN and CDR2 SVGIG come from the germline V gene (reference sequence). CDR3 length equals 15 residues. The CDR3 DNA sequence: TGTGCCTGGAGTGTGGGGGACTGGAGGACCTACGAGCAGTACTTC. It specifies CAWSVGDWRTYEQYF.

This clone has only a few counts. The chain recombines TRBV7-9 with TRBJ2-1; 10 nucleotides agree with TRBD2. J was trimmed by 7 bases and V by 5 bases; bases with no gene match: 8. The V gene's germline CDR1 is SEHNR and CDR2 FQNEAQ (reference sequence). The CDR3 is 15 amino acids. The CDR3 reads CASSPSGRVGNEQFF. CDR3 nucleotides: TGTGCCAGCAGCCCCAGCGGGAGGGTAGGTAATGAGCAGTTCTTC.

This clone was counted only a few times. V is TRBV5-1 and J is TRBJ1-1; weak D call: TRBD1 (5 bases). Trimming cost V 3 bases and J 8 bases, with 17 bases left between them. Germline CDR1 is SGHRS and CDR2 is YFSETQ. This CDR3 has 14 amino acids. The CDR3 bases are TGCGCCAGCAGCTCCCTAGATAGTGACAGAGAAGCTTTCTTT. It codes for CASSSLDSDREAFF.

This clone was seen only a few times. V usage is TRBV5-1 and J usage is TRBJ2-6; TRBD1 matches at 7 bases. This CDR3 has 15 amino acids. The germline V gene has CDR1 SGHRS and CDR2 YFSETQ. Unmatched junction bases numbered 1, after V lost 2 bases and J lost 2 bases. The CDR3 DNA sequence: TGCGCCAGCAGCTTAAGGGGGCCTGGGGCCAACGTCCTGACTTTC. As protein: CASSLRGPGANVLTF.